Listed below are T cell receptor beta chains from one sample, sequenced in a study of T-cell memory formation after mild COVID-19. One entry per CDR3 protein, called by TCRdb with MiXCR from the 5' RACE reads. The repertoire has 120,000 to 150,000 distinct CDR3 sequences, approximately 6% of them found once; the top ten carry about 2%. The source material was PBMCs or a T cell subset sorted from them (not recorded which). These receptor sequences come from an adult woman who had mild COVID-19 (a few samples of this study predate the infection). Cell type and time point are not known. CDR3s include the opening cysteine and the closing phenylalanine or tryptophan. D genes are given only for firm matches. A clone size is listed for some rows: how often the clone was seen (once, few, many), or a class if it is expanded.

abundance	d_gene	v_gene	j_gene	len	CDR3aa	CDR3nt
few	TRBD2	TRBV5-1	TRBJ2-5	15	CASSSGRGALETQYF	TGCGCCAGCAGCTCCGGGAGGGGGGCCTTGGAGACCCAGTACTTC
few	TRBD1	TRBV6-5	TRBJ1-6	15	CASSGDRRYNSPLHF	TGTGCCAGCAGTGGGGACAGGCGTTATAATTCACCCCTCCACTTT
many	-	TRBV20-1	TRBJ2-7	14	CSARGTAAGYEQYF	TGCAGTGCTAGAGGGACAGCTGCCGGCTACGAGCAGTACTTC
many	-	TRBV11-2	TRBJ2-3	16	CASRLRGILGTDTQYF	TGTGCCAGCAGATTAAGGGGAATTCTTGGCACAGATACGCAGTATTTT
few	-	TRBV10-3	TRBJ1-5	13	CAIQTDSNQPQHF	TGTGCCATACAGACGGATAGCAATCAGCCCCAGCATTTT
few	-	TRBV9	TRBJ1-6	16	CASSAPGSTGPSPLHF	TGTGCCAGCAGCGCCCCCGGATCGACAGGCCCGTCACCCCTCCACTTT
-	-	TRBV18	TRBJ1-1	14	CASSPDTGNTEAFF	TGTGCCAGCTCACCAGACACGGGGAACACTGAAGCTTTCTTT
many	-	TRBV7-8	TRBJ2-1	14	CASSLVRRENEQFF	TGTGCCAGCAGCTTAGTTAGGAGGGAAAATGAGCAGTTCTTC
many	-	TRBV7-9	TRBJ2-5	14	CASSIRAPRETQYF	TGTGCCAGCAGCATCCGGGCGCCTCGGGAGACCCAGTACTTC
few	TRBD2	TRBV7-2	TRBJ2-7	13	CASRGGDRHEQYF	TGTGCCAGCAGGGGGGGGGACCGGCACGAGCAGTACTTC
medium-sized	-	TRBV3-1	TRBJ2-7	14	CASSRGDSSYEQYF	TGTGCCAGCAGCCGGGGGGACAGCTCCTACGAGCAGTACTTC
-	-	TRBV20-1	TRBJ2-3	15	CSARDGWLAADTQYF	TGCAGTGCTAGAGATGGATGGCTAGCCGCGGATACGCAGTATTTT
once	TRBD2	TRBV5-1	TRBJ2-3	16	CASSLTSGGGTDTQYF	TGCGCCAGCAGCTTGACTAGCGGGGGGGGCACAGATACGCAGTATTTT
-	TRBD1	TRBV5-5	TRBJ2-7	14	CASSLGTGAYEQYF	TGTGCCAGCAGCCTCGGGACAGGGGCCTACGAGCAGTACTTC
few	TRBD1	TRBV15	TRBJ1-5	20	CATSRASRSGQGDSNQPQHF	TGTGCCACCAGCAGAGCCAGTCGATCCGGACAGGGGGATAGCAATCAGCCCCAGCATTTT
few	-	TRBV4-2	TRBJ2-3	14	CASSQTTSTDTQYF	TGTGCCAGCAGCCAAACTACTAGCACAGATACGCAGTATTTT
-	-	TRBV11-1	TRBJ2-7	14	CASSLRRQPSGQYF	TGTGCCAGCAGCCTCCGTCGGCAGCCGTCTGGGCAGTACTTC
many	TRBD1	TRBV20-1	TRBJ1-5	13	CSAGQGSNQPQHF	TGCAGTGCTGGACAGGGAAGCAATCAGCCCCAGCATTTT
-	TRBD2	TRBV2	TRBJ2-1	15	CASRLAGNRRDEQFF	TGTGCCAGTCGACTAGCGGGGAATCGTAGGGATGAGCAGTTCTTC
many	TRBD1	TRBV5-1	TRBJ2-7	16	CASSIAPGQGSYEQYF	TGCGCCAGCAGCATAGCCCCGGGACAGGGATCCTACGAGCAGTACTTC
-	TRBD2	TRBV5-4	TRBJ2-1	16	CASSSGLAASYNEQFF	TGTGCCAGCAGCTCCGGACTAGCGGCCTCCTACAATGAGCAGTTCTTC
few	TRBD2	TRBV7-2	TRBJ2-1	15	CASSSGLAIYNEQFF	TGTGCCAGCAGCTCAGGACTAGCGATCTACAATGAGCAGTTCTTC
-	-	TRBV11-2	TRBJ2-7	14	CASSLVDRPYEQYF	TGTGCCAGCAGCTTAGTGGACAGACCCTACGAGCAGTACTTC
many	TRBD1	TRBV5-1	TRBJ1-1	12	CASSLGGQGATF	TGCGCCAGCAGCTTGGGTGGACAGGGGGCGACCTTT
-	-	TRBV19	TRBJ2-5	15	CASSIGSSAQETQYF	TGTGCCAGTAGTATAGGGTCTAGCGCCCAAGAGACCCAGTACTTC
-	TRBD1	TRBV5-1	TRBJ2-7	15	CASSLGTGDSYEQYF	TGCGCCAGCAGCTTGGGGACAGGGGACTCCTACGAGCAGTACTTC
many	TRBD1	TRBV12-3/TRBV12-4	TRBJ2-5	17	CASSLTSSRGRVETQYF	TGTGCCAGCAGTTTAACCTCCTCGAGGGGGCGGGTGGAGACCCAGTACTTC
few	TRBD1	TRBV19	TRBJ1-1	14	CASTRTGESTEAFF	TGTGCCAGTACCAGGACAGGGGAGAGCACTGAAGCTTTCTTT
-	-	TRBV5-6	TRBJ1-6	14	CASSLRDNNSPLHF	TGTGCCAGCAGCCTCCGGGATAATAATTCACCCCTCCACTTT
-	-	TRBV12-3/TRBV12-4	TRBJ2-1	14	CASSRGGSYTEQFF	TGTGCCAGCAGTAGGGGGGGGTCCTACACTGAGCAGTTCTTC
many	-	TRBV29-1	TRBJ2-1	13	CSAQAIAYNEQFF	TGCAGCGCCCAGGCGATAGCCTACAATGAGCAGTTCTTC
-	TRBD2	TRBV4-2	TRBJ2-3	19	CASSQEAPSGGALSDTQYF	TGTGCCAGCAGCCAAGAGGCCCCTAGCGGGGGGGCTCTCTCAGATACGCAGTATTTT
few	-	TRBV6-5	TRBJ2-6	17	CASKMTDFTSGANVLTF	TGTGCCAGCAAGATGACGGATTTTACCTCTGGGGCCAACGTCCTGACTTTC
many	-	TRBV29-1	TRBJ2-3	13	CSVGGASTDTQYF	TGCAGCGTTGGGGGGGCAAGCACAGATACGCAGTATTTT
many	-	TRBV12-3/TRBV12-4	TRBJ1-5	13	CASSPAGNQPQHF	TGTGCCAGCAGTCCAGCAGGGAATCAGCCCCAGCATTTT
-	-	TRBV20-1	TRBJ1-5	14	CSASQGDSNQPQHF	TGCAGTGCTTCACAGGGAGACAGCAATCAGCCCCAGCATTTT
many	-	TRBV7-2	TRBJ2-3	14	CASSWGLSTDTQYF	TGTGCCAGCAGCTGGGGACTCAGCACAGATACGCAGTATTTT
few	TRBD1	TRBV19	TRBJ2-1	17	CASSLTTGTGGYNEQFF	TGTGCCAGTAGTTTAACGACCGGGACAGGGGGCTACAATGAGCAGTTCTTC
-	TRBD1	TRBV15	TRBJ2-7	17	CATSRGTGTGGSNEQYF	TGTGCCACCAGCAGAGGAACCGGGACAGGGGGCTCTAACGAGCAGTACTTC
many	-	TRBV10-3	TRBJ1-1	13	CAISDWANTEAFF	TGTGCCATCAGTGATTGGGCGAACACTGAAGCTTTCTTT
-	-	TRBV6-2/TRBV6-3	TRBJ2-5	19	CASSYLRDSEHKYQETQYF	TGTGCCAGCAGTTACTTACGGGACTCTGAACACAAGTACCAAGAGACCCAGTACTTC
-	-	TRBV5-1	TRBJ2-1	16	CASSPAGGLSYNEQFF	TGCGCCAGCAGCCCCGCCGGGGGCCTCTCCTACAATGAGCAGTTCTTC
few	TRBD1	TRBV5-6	TRBJ1-5	17	CASSPRPGQGAYQPQHF	TGTGCCAGCAGCCCAAGACCGGGACAGGGGGCCTATCAGCCCCAGCATTTT
many	TRBD1	TRBV5-1	TRBJ2-1	14	CASREDRSYNEQFF	TGCGCCAGCAGAGAGGACAGGTCCTACAATGAGCAGTTCTTC
many	-	TRBV4-1	TRBJ2-1	16	CASSRTISGPYNEQFF	TGCGCCAGCAGCCGGACCATTAGCGGACCGTACAATGAGCAGTTCTTC
many	TRBD2	TRBV6-5	TRBJ2-1	14	CASSPREGNNEQFF	TGTGCCAGCAGTCCCAGGGAGGGGAACAATGAGCAGTTCTTC
many	-	TRBV10-3	TRBJ1-2	15	CAISGGDRWNYGYTF	TGTGCCATCAGTGGAGGCGATAGGTGGAACTATGGCTACACCTTC
-	-	TRBV18	TRBJ1-1	13	CASSPGAGLEAFF	TGTGCCAGCTCACCAGGGGCAGGGCTTGAAGCTTTCTTT
many	-	TRBV6-5	TRBJ1-2	12	CASSFQGYGYTF	TGTGCCAGCAGTTTTCAGGGTTATGGCTACACCTTC
-	-	TRBV2	TRBJ2-5	12	CASSDVGETQYF	TGTGCCAGCAGTGACGTAGGGGAGACCCAGTACTTC
-	TRBD2	TRBV12-3/TRBV12-4	TRBJ2-7	15	CASSLNRLAAYEQYF	TGTGCCAGCAGTTTAAACCGACTAGCGGCGTACGAGCAGTACTTC
many	-	TRBV12-3/TRBV12-4	TRBJ1-3	12	CASSFTGNTIYF	TGTGCCAGCAGTTTCACTGGAAACACCATATATTTT
many	TRBD2	TRBV7-9	TRBJ2-3	17	CASSFSGRTTSTDTQYF	TGTGCCAGCAGCTTCAGCGGGAGGACGACTAGCACAGATACGCAGTATTTT
-	-	TRBV4-1	TRBJ2-7	16	CASSQVRGPPPYEQYF	TGCGCCAGCAGCCAAGTCCGGGGCCCTCCTCCCTACGAGCAGTACTTC
few	-	TRBV20-1	TRBJ1-3	14	CSARDGTAGNTIYF	TGCAGTGCTAGAGATGGGACGGCTGGAAACACCATATATTTT